The 21 T cell receptor beta chains listed next were all sequenced from one sample in a study of T-cell reconstitution after alpha-beta-depleted transplantation in children. Unique molecular identifiers featured in how the TCRbeta library was prepared. TCRdb processed the PCR reads anew with MiXCR; each CDR3 protein has one entry. The sample has about 180,000 distinct CDR3 sequences; roughly 11% are singletons. The sample in question was PBMCs, obtained before TCRalphabeta/CD19-depleted stem cell transplant. These receptors were taken from a boy aged 2 to 10 with acute myeloid leukemia, due to receive a stem cell transplant.

This clonotype was recorded many times. The CDR3 spells CATSDSLGGDTQYF. The CDR3 region has the DNA TGTGCCACCAGTGATTCGCTTGGTGGAGATACGCAGTATTTT. The rearrangement links TRBV24-1 to TRBJ2-3; D is undetermined. The germline gives CDR1 KGHDR, CDR2 SFDVKD. Between the trimmed V and J ends, which lost 2 bases and 5 bases, there was a span of 10 bases. This CDR3 has 14 amino acids.

This clonotype was detected ten times or more. The V gene is TRBV18, the J gene TRBJ2-1, with 7 bases lining up with TRBD1. The V gene's germline CDR1 is KGHSH and CDR2 LQKENI. The V and J ends lost 5 bases and 0 bases, in that order; junction bases with no gene match: 4. This CDR3 spans 15 amino acids. The CDR3 here is CASSEDRSSYNEQFF. CDR3 bases: TGTGCCAGCTCAGAGGACAGGAGCTCCTACAATGAGCAGTTCTTC.

This clonotype was counted many times. Written as DNA, the CDR3 is TGTGCCAGCAGCCCGTACAGGGGCCGGGATGGCTACACCTTC. Translation gives CASSPYRGRDGYTF. The rearrangement uses TRBV12-3 or TRBV12-4 and TRBJ1-2; 7 bases fit TRBD1. J lost 6 bases, V lost 6 bases, and 10 bases had no gene match. The CDR3 runs to 14 residues.

This clonotype was seen at least ten times. The chain combines TRBV4-1 with TRBJ2-5, with D perhaps TRBD2 (5 bases). Looked up from germline, CDR1 is MGHRA and CDR2 is YSYEKL. Trimming pared 2 bases from V and 9 bases from J, leaving 13 bases between. The length of the CDR3 is 13 residues. Here the CDR3 DNA reads TGCGCCAGCAGCCAAAGTCGGGGTGAGGCCCAGTACTTC. Its translation is CASSQSRGEAQYF.

This clonotype has at least ten counts. This chain links TRBV11-1 with TRBJ2-1; D is ambiguous. Trimming removed 3 bases at V and 10 bases at J, with 10 bases between. The CDR3 loop spans 12 amino acids. CDR1 and CDR2 (germline): SGHAT, FQDESV (reference sequence). DNA for the CDR3: TGTGCCAGCAGCTTCTACCCGGCAGAGCAGTTCTTC. This translates into CASSFYPAEQFF.

This clonotype was detected many times. This sequence joins TRBV21-1 and TRBJ2-2; the table's D gene call, TRBD1, was not cross checked with the DNA. TRBV21-1 represents a pseudogene. The CDR3 covers 14 residues. CDR3 protein: CASSPYGGPGELFF. The CDR3 DNA sequence: TGTGCCAGCAGCCCCTATGGGGGGCCCGGGGAGCTGTTTTTT.

V and J are TRBV30 and TRBJ2-2; D possibly corresponds to TRBD1 (6 bases). The CDR3 length is 14 residues. V lost 3 bases and J 8 bases, leaving 16 bases between the germline ends. Germline assignment: CDR1 GTSNPN and CDR2 SVGIG (reference sequence). The CDR3 coding sequence is TGTGCCTGGAGCCTCCGGGACATCCTGGGGGAGCTGTTTTTT. It codes for CAWSLRDILGELFF.

This clonotype was seen ten or more times. V and J are TRBV15 and TRBJ2-1; 7 bases are a match to TRBD2. Germline V gene sequence: CDR1 LNHNV, CDR2 YYDKDF (reference sequence). This CDR3 has 15 residues. Trimming at V came to 5 bases and at J to 10 bases, leaving 14 bases not matched to a gene. The CDR3 DNA is TGTGCCACCAGCTCATCGGGCGGGAGTTCACGGGAGCAGTTCTTC. Its protein product is CATSSSGGSSREQFF. Together with reference TRBV15 and TRBJ2-1, the CDR3 gives the full variable domain: DAMVIQNPRYQVTQFGKPVTLSCSQTLNHNVMYWYQQKSSQAPKLLFHYYDKDFNNEADTPDNFQSRRPNTSFCFLDIRSPGLGDTAMYLCATSSSGGSSREQFFGPGTRLTVL.

The table lists this clonotype with many counts. This chain links TRBV2 with TRBJ2-5, with D tentatively TRBD2 (5 bases). Germline V gene lookup returns CDR1 SNHLY and CDR2 FYNNEI. The CDR3 length is 14 residues. V lost 2 bases and J 0 bases, leaving 7 bases between the germline ends. The CDR3 DNA is TGTGCCAGCAGTGAAACGGGGAACCAAGAGACCCAGTACTTC. It is translated as CASSETGNQETQYF.

This clonotype was counted ten times or more. The rearrangement uses TRBV11-3 and TRBJ2-2; D uncertain. The germline V gene encodes CDR1 SGHNT and CDR2 YENEEA. V gave up 0 bases and J gave up 7 bases, with 6 bases separating them. The CDR3 runs to 13 residues. CDR3 in amino acids: CASSLDRIGELFF. CDR3 in DNA: TGTGCCAGCAGCTTAGATCGTATCGGGGAGCTGTTTTTT.

This clonotype was seen repeatedly, ten times or more. V usage is TRBV20-1 and J usage is TRBJ1-5; TRBD1 might be the D (6 bases). The V end was cut by 1 base, the J end by 7 bases, with 14 bases between. Germline CDR1 DFQATT, CDR2 SNEGSKA (reference sequence). CDR3 length: 14 residues. CDR3 sequence reads: CSARVKQGAQPQHF. The CDR3 nucleotides read TGCAGTGCTAGAGTCAAACAGGGAGCCCAGCCCCAGCATTTT.

This clonotype was recorded at least ten times. The chain joins TRBV20-1 to TRBJ2-6; D not certain. The CDR3 contains 15 residues. V lost 3 bases to trimming and J lost 2 bases, with 11 bases between them. CDR1 and CDR2 (germline): DFQATT, SNEGSKA (reference sequence). DNA of the CDR3: TGCAGTGCTAGTCGCTCTGGGACTGGGGCCAACGTCCTGACTTTC. Protein sequence: CSASRSGTGANVLTF.

This clonotype occurred many times. V and J are TRBV20-1 and TRBJ2-6; 11 positions agree with TRBD2. This CDR3 has 18 amino acids. Per the germline V gene, CDR1 is DFQATT and CDR2 is SNEGSKA (reference sequence). V was clipped by 0 bases and J by 0 bases; unmatched bases: 4. The CDR3 DNA sequence: TGCAGTGCTAGAGACCTAGCGGGAGGTCCCTCTGGGGCCAACGTCCTGACTTTC. The encoded protein is CSARDLAGGPSGANVLTF.

This clonotype has a count of ten or more. The chain has TRBV6-2 or TRBV6-3 and TRBJ1-2; no definite D call. Germline V gene sequence: CDR1 MNHEY, CDR2 SVGEGT. The CDR3 runs 11 residues. Trimming took off 11 bases at V and 7 bases at J, with 14 bases between the two ends. In nucleotides, the CDR3 is TGTGCCGCTAGCGCACAAGTTGGCTACACCTTC. Its protein product is CAASAQVGYTF.

This clonotype was seen ten or more times. The chain joins TRBV4-1 to TRBJ2-7; tentative D call: TRBD2 (5 bases). The CDR3 consists of 17 residues. Trimming removed 0 bases at V and 2 bases at J, with 17 bases between. Germline values: CDR1 MGHRA, CDR2 YSYEKL. Here the CDR3 DNA reads TGCGCCAGCAGCCAAGATTGGGCTAGCCCTCTCCCCTACGAGCAGTACGTC. Residues: CASSQDWASPLPYEQYV.

In this sample, this clonotype turned up many times. This chain connects TRBV20-1 to TRBJ2-7; no firm D call. This CDR3 is built from 12 residues. V lost 3 bases, J lost 5 bases, and 11 bases lay in between. Germline-derived CDR1 and CDR2 are DFQATT and SNEGSKA (reference sequence). CDR3 in amino acids: CSASSLSHEQYF. The CDR3 DNA is TGCAGTGCTAGTTCATTATCCCACGAGCAGTACTTC.

The CDR3 region has the DNA TGCGCCAGCAGCTTGGGGGGTCTGGGCAATGAGCAGTTCTTC. It is translated as CASSLGGLGNEQFF. This chain joins TRBV5-1 and TRBJ2-1, with D hard to call. V dropped 0 bases and J dropped 6 bases, with 10 bases sitting between them. There are 14 residues in the CDR3. Germline values: CDR1 SGHRS, CDR2 YFSETQ.

The table lists this clonotype with many counts. The J gene is TRBJ2-5, the V gene TRBV7-8; 8 nucleotides match TRBD1. The CDR3 consists of 16 residues. Germline V gene data show CDR1 as SGHVS and CDR2 as FQNEAQ. V lost 2 bases, J lost 5 bases, and 10 bases stayed unmatched. CDR3 DNA: TGTGCCAGCAGCTTATTGGAGGGGCAGGGGGCCGAGACCCAGTACTTC. This translates into CASSLLEGQGAETQYF.

This clonotype has a count of ten or more. V usage is TRBV28 and J usage is TRBJ1-3, with 9 bases identical to TRBD1. CDR1 and CDR2 from the germline V gene are MDHEN and SYDVKM. Unmatched junction bases numbered 10, after V lost 5 bases and J lost 8 bases. The CDR3 totals 15 residues. The CDR3 protein is CASSSRDRVVYTIYF. The CDR3 DNA reads TGTGCCAGCAGTAGCCGGGACAGGGTAGTGTACACCATATATTTT.

There are many counts of this clonotype. The chain has TRBV7-2 and TRBJ2-4; 14 nucleotides align to TRBD2. CDR3 length equals 16 residues. Germline V gene lookup returns CDR1 SGHTA and CDR2 FQGNSA. V lost 1 base and J lost 11; bases outside the gene matches: 7. CDR3 coding DNA: TGTGCCAGCAGCTTAGTAGGGACTAGCGGGGGCCGAGTTCAGTACTTC. This codes for CASSLVGTSGGRVQYF.

This clonotype was recorded many times. This chain connects TRBV20-1 to TRBJ2-7; a weak D match, TRBD1 (5 bases). The germline gives CDR1 DFQATT, CDR2 SNEGSKA (reference sequence). Trimming removed 3 bases from V and 2 bases from J, with 20 bases in between. The CDR3 totals 16 residues. In DNA, the CDR3 is TGCAGTGCTAGTAGGTTCGCGACAGCGAGCACCTACGAGCAGTACGTC. This encodes CSASRFATASTYEQYV.